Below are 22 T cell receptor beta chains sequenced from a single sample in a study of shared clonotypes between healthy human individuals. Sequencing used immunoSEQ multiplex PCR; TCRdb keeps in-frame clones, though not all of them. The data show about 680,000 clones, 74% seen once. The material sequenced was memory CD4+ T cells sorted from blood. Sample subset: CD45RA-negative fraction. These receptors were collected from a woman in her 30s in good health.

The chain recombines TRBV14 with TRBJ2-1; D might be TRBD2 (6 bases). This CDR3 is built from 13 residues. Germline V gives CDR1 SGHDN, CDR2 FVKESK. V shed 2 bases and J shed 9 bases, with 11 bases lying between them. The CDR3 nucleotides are TGTGCCAGCAGCCAAAGACTAGGTGGTGAGCAGTTCTTC. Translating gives CASSQRLGGEQFF. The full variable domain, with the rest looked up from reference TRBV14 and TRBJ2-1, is EAGVTQFPSHSVIEKGQTVTLRCDPISGHDNLYWYRRVMGKEIKFLLHFVKESKQDESGMPNNRFLAERTGGTYSTLKVQPAELEDSGVYFCASSQRLGGEQFFGPGTRLTVL.

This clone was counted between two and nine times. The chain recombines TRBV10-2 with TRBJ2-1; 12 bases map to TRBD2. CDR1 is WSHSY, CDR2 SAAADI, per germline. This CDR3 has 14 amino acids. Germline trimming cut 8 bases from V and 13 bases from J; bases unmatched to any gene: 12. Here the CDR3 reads CASRTSGNNRDQFF. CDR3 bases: TGCGCCAGCCGGACTAGCGGGAACAATAGGGATCAGTTCTTC.

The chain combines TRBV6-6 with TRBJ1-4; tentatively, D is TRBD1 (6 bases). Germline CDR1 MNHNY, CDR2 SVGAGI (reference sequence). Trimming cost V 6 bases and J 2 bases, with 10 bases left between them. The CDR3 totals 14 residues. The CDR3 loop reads CASSSGQTNEKLFF. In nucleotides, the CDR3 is TGTGCCAGCAGCTCCGGACAGACTAATGAAAAACTGTTTTTT.

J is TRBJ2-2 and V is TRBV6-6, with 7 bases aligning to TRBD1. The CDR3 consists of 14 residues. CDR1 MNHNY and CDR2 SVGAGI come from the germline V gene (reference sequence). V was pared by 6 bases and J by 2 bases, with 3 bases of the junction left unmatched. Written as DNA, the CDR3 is TGTGCCAGCAGCTACAGGGGAAACACCGGGGAGCTGTTTTTT. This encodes CASSYRGNTGELFF.

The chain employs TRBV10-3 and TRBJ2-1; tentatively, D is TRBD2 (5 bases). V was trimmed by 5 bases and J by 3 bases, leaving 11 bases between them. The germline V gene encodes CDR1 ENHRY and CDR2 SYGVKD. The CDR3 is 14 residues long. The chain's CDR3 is CAISPRELYNEQFF. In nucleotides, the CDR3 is TGTGCCATCAGTCCCCGGGAACTCTACAATGAGCAGTTCTTC.

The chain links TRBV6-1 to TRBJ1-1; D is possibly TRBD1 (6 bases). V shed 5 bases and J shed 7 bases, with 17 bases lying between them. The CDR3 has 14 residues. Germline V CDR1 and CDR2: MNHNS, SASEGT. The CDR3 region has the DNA TGTGCCAGCAGTATCCGGGGGGGCGACATTGAAGCTTTCTTT. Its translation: CASSIRGGDIEAFF.

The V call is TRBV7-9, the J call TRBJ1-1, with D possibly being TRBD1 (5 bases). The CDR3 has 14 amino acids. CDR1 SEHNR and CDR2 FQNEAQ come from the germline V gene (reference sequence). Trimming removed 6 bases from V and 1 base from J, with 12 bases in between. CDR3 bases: TGTGCCAGCAGGTTCAAGGGGACGAACACTGAAGCTTTCTTT. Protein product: CASRFKGTNTEAFF.

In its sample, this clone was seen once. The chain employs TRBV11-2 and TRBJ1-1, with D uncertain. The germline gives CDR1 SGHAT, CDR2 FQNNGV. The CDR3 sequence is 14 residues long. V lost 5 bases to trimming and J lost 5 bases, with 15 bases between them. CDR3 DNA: TGTGCCAGCAGCCTACCGCAGCCCGGTACTGAAGCTTTCTTT. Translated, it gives CASSLPQPGTEAFF. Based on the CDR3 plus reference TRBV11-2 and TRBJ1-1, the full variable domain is EAGVAQSPRYKIIEKRQSVAFWCNPISGHATLYWYQQILGQGPKLLIQFQNNGVVDDSQLPKDRFSAERLKGVDSTLKIQPAKLEDSAVYLCASSLPQPGTEAFFGQGTRLTVV.

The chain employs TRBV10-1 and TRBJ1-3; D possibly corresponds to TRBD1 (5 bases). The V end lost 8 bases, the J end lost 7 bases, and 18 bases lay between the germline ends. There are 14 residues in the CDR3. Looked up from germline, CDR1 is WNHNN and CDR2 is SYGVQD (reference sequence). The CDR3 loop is CASRRDGVRNTIYF. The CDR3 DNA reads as TGCGCCAGCCGCCGGGACGGAGTCCGGAACACCATATATTTT.

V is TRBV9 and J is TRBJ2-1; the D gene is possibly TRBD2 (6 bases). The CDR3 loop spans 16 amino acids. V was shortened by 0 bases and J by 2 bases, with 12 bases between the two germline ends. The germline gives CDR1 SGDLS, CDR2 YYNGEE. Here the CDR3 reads CASSVGWGGTYNEQFF. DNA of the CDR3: TGTGCCAGCAGCGTAGGGTGGGGCGGGACCTACAATGAGCAGTTCTTC.

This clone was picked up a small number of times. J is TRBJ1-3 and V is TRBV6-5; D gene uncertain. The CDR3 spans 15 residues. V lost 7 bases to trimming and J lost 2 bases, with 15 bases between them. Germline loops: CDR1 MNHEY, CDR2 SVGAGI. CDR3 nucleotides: TGTGCCAGCAAGGTTTCCCGAGAGCCTGGAAACACCATATATTTT. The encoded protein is CASKVSREPGNTIYF.

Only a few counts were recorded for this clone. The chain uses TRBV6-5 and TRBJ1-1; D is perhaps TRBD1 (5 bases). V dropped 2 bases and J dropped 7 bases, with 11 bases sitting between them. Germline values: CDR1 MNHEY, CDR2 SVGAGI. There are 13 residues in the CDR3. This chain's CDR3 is CASSYQGRGEAFF. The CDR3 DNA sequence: TGTGCCAGCAGTTACCAAGGAAGGGGTGAAGCTTTCTTT.

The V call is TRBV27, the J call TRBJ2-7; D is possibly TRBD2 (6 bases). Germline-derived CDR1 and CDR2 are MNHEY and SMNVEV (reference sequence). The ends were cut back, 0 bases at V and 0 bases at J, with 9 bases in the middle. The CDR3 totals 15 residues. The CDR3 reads CASSLSSGPSYEQYF. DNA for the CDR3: TGTGCCAGCAGTTTATCGAGCGGGCCCTCCTACGAGCAGTACTTC.

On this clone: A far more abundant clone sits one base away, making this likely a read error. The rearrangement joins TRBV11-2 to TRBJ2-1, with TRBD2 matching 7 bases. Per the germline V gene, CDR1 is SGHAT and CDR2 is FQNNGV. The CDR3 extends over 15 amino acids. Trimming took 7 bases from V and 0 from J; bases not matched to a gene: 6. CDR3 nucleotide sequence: TGTGCCAGCACCCCCCAGCGGGACTCCTACAATGAGCAGTTCTTC. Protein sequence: CASTPQRDSYNEQFF.

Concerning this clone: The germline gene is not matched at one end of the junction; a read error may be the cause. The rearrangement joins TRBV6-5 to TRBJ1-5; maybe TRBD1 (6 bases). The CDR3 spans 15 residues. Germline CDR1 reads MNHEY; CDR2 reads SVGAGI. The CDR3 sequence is CASSPQWGGKQPQHF. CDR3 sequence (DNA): TGTGCCAGCAGTCCCCAATGGGGGGGCAAACAGCCCCAGCATTTT.

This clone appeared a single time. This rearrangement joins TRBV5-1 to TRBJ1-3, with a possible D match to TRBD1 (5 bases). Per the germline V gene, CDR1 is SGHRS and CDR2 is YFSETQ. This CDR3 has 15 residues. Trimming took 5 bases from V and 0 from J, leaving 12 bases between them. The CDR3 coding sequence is TGCGCCAGCAGGTCCACAGGAGACTCTGGAAACACCATATATTTT. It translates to CASRSTGDSGNTIYF.

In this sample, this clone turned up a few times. CDR3: CASSLAADRDDQPQHF. The DNA of the CDR3 is TGTGCCAGCAGCTTAGCTGCGGACAGGGATGATCAGCCCCAGCATTTT. The V and J genes are TRBV7-3 and TRBJ1-5; 8 bases are a match to TRBD1. Germline CDR1 SGHTA, CDR2 FQGTGA. The CDR3 length is 16 residues. The V and J ends lost 2 bases and 5 bases, in that order; junction bases with no gene match: 8.

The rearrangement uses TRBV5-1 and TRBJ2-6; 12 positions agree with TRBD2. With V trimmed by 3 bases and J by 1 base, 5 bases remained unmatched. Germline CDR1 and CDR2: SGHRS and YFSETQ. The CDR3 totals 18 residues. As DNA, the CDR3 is TGCGCCAGCAGCTCCGACGGGACTAGCGGGTCTGGGGCCAACGTCCTGACTTTC. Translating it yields CASSSDGTSGSGANVLTF.

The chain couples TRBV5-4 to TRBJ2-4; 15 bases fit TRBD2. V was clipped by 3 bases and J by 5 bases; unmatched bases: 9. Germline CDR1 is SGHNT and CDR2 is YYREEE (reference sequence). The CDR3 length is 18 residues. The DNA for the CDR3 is TGTGCCAGCAGCTACTCCGGACTAGCGGGAGGGCCTGAAAACATTCAGTACTTC. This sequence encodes CASSYSGLAGGPENIQYF.

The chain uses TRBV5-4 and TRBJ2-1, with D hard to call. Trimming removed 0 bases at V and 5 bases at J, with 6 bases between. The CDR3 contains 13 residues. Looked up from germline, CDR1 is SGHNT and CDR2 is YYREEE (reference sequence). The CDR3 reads CASSLDMNNEQFF. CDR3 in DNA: TGTGCCAGCAGCTTGGATATGAACAATGAGCAGTTCTTC.

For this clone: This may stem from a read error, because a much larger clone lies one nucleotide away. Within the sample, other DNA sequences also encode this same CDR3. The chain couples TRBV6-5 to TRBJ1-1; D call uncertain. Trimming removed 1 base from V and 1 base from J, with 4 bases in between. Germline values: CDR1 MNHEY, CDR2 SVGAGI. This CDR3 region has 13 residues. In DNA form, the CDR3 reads TGTGCCAGCAGTTACTGGGGGAACACTGAAGCTTTCTTT. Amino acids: CASSYWGNTEAFF.

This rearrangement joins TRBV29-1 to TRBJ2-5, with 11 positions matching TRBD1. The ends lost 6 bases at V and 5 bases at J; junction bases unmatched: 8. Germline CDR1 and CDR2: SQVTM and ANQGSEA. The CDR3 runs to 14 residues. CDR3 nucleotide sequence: TGCAGCGTCACAAGGACAGGGGGCAAGGAGACCCAGTACTTC. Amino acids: CSVTRTGGKETQYF.